Following are 11 T cell receptor beta chains from one sample sequenced in a study of blood T cell repertoires in COVID-19. Generated by immunoSEQ multiplex PCR, the TCRdb table keeps only in-frame clones and is missing some. The data contain about 190,000 clones, about four fifths of them singletons. The specimen was peripheral blood. The source is a woman aged 70-85 years with active or convalescent COVID-19.

This clone was detected once. The CDR3 loop is CASSRVGEGNTIYF. The CDR3 coding sequence is TGCGCCAGCAGCCGCGTAGGAGAAGGAAACACCATATATTTT. J is TRBJ1-3 and V is TRBV5-1; D is uncertain. Germline assignment: CDR1 SGHRS and CDR2 YFSETQ. Trimming stripped 4 bases from V and 4 bases from J, with 12 bases between. The CDR3 covers 14 residues.

V usage is TRBV5-1 and J usage is TRBJ2-2, with a weak D call TRBD1 (6 bases). Germline loops: CDR1 SGHRS, CDR2 YFSETQ. The CDR3 runs to 15 residues. The ends were cut back, 0 bases at V and 4 bases at J, with 10 bases in the middle. In DNA form, the CDR3 reads TGCGCCAGCAGCTTGGGGGGGCCGGGCACCGGGGAGCTGTTTTTT. This gives the protein CASSLGGPGTGELFF.

This rearrangement joins TRBV5-4 to TRBJ2-2; TRBD1 is a possible D gene (5 bases). With 0 bases removed from V and 6 bases from J, the gap between germline ends came to 9 bases. Germline CDR1 reads SGHNT; CDR2 reads YYREEE (reference sequence). The CDR3 totals 14 residues. The CDR3 region is CASSLGQLPGELFF. CDR3 DNA sequence: TGTGCCAGCAGCTTGGGACAGCTCCCCGGGGAGCTGTTTTTT.

This chain uses TRBV5-4 with TRBJ2-7; 7 bases fit TRBD1. Trimming took 2 bases from V and 5 from J; bases not matched to a gene: 4. The CDR3 is 13 residues long. Germline loops: CDR1 SGHNT, CDR2 YYREEE (reference sequence). The CDR3 loop is CASSLQGIHEQYF. The CDR3 DNA follows: TGTGCCAGCAGCTTACAGGGGATCCACGAGCAGTACTTC.

The gene calls are TRBV25-1 and TRBJ2-5; TRBD1 aligns across 8 bases. Looked up from germline, CDR1 is MGHDK and CDR2 is SYGVNS. The CDR3 consists of 17 residues. V was clipped by 1 base and J by 5 bases; unmatched bases: 12. The CDR3 nucleotides are TGTGCCAGCAGTGAATTCCGATACAGGGGGAAGAAGGAGACCCAGTACTTC. Its translation is CASSEFRYRGKKETQYF.

The CDR3 is CASSQISGSGSYTQYF. Here the CDR3 DNA reads TGTGCCAGCAGCCAGATTTCGGGTAGCGGGAGTTATACGCAGTATTTT. The chain carries TRBV3-1 (or the pseudogene TRBV3-2) and TRBJ2-3, with 9 bases lining up with TRBD2. The germline gives CDR1 LGHDT, CDR2 YNNKEL (reference sequence). V shed 3 bases, J shed 7 bases, and the junction held 11 bases outside the gene matches. This CDR3 spans 16 amino acids.

This chain uses TRBV30 with TRBJ2-7; D is possibly TRBD2 (6 bases). CDR3 length equals 14 residues. V lost 2 bases and J 3 bases, leaving 14 bases between the germline ends. The V gene's germline CDR1 is GTSNPN and CDR2 SVGIG (reference sequence). The CDR3 bases are TGTGCCTGGAGTAAAGGACTAAGGTTCTACGAGCAGTACTTC. This codes for CAWSKGLRFYEQYF.

The chain joins TRBV3-1 (or the pseudogene TRBV3-2) to TRBJ1-2; D may be TRBD1 (5 bases). The V gene's germline CDR1 is LGHDT and CDR2 YNNKEL (reference sequence). V was cut by 1 base and J by 8 bases, with 17 bases left in between. CDR3 length: 15 residues. The CDR3 loop is CASSQGYSGPIGYTF. CDR3 bases: TGTGCCAGCAGCCAAGGGTACTCAGGGCCGATCGGCTACACCTTC.

The rearrangement uses TRBV6-5 and TRBJ2-2; maybe TRBD2 (6 bases). There are 15 residues in the CDR3. The ends were cut back, 9 bases at V and 2 bases at J, with 16 bases in the middle. Germline CDR1 and CDR2: MNHEY and SVGAGI. The CDR3 protein is CASGGLPINTGELFF. The CDR3 nucleotides read TGTGCCAGTGGAGGACTACCGATAAACACCGGGGAGCTGTTTTTT.

The V call is TRBV2, the J call TRBJ2-3; a possible D gene is TRBD1 (5 bases). The ends were cut back, 7 bases at V and 6 bases at J, with 14 bases in the middle. The CDR3 sequence is 13 residues long. Germline V CDR1 and CDR2: SNHLY, FYNNEI. CDR3 residues: CASNVGPADTQYF. The CDR3, as DNA: TGTGCCAGCAACGTGGGGCCGGCGGATACGCAGTATTTT.

This clone was observed a few times. The gene calls are TRBV19 and TRBJ1-2, with a possible D match to TRBD1 (5 bases). The CDR3 totals 14 residues. Trimming pared 3 bases from V and 3 bases from J, leaving 11 bases between. The germline V gene has CDR1 LNHDA and CDR2 SQIVND (reference sequence). CDR3 amino acids: CASSMAGSDYGYTF. The DNA for the CDR3 is TGTGCCAGTAGTATGGCAGGGTCTGACTATGGCTACACCTTC.